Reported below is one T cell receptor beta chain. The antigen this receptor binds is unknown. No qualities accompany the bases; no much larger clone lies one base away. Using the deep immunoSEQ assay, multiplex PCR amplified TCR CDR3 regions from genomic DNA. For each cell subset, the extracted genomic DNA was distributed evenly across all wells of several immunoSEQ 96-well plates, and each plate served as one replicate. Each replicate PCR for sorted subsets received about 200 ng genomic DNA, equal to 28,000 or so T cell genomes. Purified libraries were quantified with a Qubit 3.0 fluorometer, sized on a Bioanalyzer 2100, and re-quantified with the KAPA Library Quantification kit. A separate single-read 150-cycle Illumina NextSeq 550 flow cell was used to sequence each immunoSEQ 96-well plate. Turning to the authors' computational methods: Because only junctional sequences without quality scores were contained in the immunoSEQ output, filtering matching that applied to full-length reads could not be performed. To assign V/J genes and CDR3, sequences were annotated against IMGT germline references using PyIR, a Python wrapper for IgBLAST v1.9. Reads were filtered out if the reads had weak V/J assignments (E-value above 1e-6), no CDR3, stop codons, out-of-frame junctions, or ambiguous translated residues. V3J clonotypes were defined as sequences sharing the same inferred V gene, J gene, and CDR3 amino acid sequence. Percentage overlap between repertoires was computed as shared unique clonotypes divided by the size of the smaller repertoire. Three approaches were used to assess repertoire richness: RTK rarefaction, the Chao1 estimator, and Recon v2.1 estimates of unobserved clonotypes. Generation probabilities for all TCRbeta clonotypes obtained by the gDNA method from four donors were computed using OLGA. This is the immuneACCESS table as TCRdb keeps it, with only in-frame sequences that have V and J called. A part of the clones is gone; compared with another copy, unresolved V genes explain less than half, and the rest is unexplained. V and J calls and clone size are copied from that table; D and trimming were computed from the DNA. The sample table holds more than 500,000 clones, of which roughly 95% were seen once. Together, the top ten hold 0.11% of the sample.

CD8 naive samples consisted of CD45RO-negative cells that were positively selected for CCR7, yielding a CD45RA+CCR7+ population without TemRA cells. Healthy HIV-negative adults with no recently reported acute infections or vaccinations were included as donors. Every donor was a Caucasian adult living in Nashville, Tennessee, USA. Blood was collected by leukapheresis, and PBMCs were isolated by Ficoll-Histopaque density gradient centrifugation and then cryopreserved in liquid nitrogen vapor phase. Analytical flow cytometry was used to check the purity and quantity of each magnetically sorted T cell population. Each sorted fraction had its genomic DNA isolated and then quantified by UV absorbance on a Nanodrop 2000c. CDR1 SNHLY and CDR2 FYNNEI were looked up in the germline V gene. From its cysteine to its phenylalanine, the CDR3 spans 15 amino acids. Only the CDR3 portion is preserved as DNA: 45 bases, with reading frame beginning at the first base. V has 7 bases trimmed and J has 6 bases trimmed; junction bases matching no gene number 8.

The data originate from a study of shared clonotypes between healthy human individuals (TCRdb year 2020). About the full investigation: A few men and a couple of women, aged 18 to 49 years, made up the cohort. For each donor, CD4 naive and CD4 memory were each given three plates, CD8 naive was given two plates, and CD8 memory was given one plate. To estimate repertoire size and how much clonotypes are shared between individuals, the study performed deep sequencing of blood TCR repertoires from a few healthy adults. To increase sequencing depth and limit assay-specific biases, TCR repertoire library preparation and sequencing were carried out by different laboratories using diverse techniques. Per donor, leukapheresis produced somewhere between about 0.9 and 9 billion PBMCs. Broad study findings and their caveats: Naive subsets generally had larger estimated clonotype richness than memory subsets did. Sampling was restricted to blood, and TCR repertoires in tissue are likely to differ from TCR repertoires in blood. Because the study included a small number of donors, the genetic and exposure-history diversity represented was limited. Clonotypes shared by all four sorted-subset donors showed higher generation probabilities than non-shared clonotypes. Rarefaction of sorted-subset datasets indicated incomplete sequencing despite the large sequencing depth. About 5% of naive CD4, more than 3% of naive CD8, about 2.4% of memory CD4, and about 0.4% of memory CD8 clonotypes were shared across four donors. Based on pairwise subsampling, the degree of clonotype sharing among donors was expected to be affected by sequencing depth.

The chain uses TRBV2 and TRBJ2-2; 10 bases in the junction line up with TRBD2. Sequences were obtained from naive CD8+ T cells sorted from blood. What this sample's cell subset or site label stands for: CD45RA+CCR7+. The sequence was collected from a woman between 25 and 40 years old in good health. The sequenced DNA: TGTGCCAGCATGATGACTAGCGGGCCATCCGGGGAGCTGTTTTTT. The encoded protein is CASMMTSGPSGELFF.